This TCR beta chain was profiled in a study of HIV-infected patients and healthy controls (dated by TCRdb to about 2014). Trimming takes 8 bases from V and 2 bases from J, and the germline ends sit 11 bases apart. Including the terminal cysteine and phenylalanine, the CDR3 comprises 12 residues. Left in the record is the CDR3 DNA by itself, 36 bases read in frame from the first base. CDR1 and CDR2, per the germline V gene, are SQVTM and ANQGSEA. As regards this clonotype: Its antigen remains unidentified. No quality values exist for individual bases; no much larger clone is one base distant.

To prepare the library, 5' RACE was applied. Reads for this sample came from an Illumina MiSeq. TCRdb reran the public reads through fastp at Q25 and MiXCR, keeping productive beta chains. Entries that share a CDR3 protein sequence are merged under the most common genes and DNA. Within this sample are tens of thousands of distinct CDR3 sequences, with around 16% of them counted one time only. In total, the top ten clones hold 5.5% to 7% of the sample. The source of this sequence is a human donor in good health. The rearranged segments are TRBV29-1 and TRBJ2-3; the D gene is perhaps TRBD1 or TRBD2, as each covers 5 bases. Sequencing was carried out using CD4+ T cells from blood. At the DNA level, the sequence is TGCAGCTCCCGGGGCACCACAGATACGCAGTATTTT. This translates into CSSRGTTDTQYF.